These 19 T cell receptor beta chains were sequenced from one sample in a study of vaccination effects on CD4 cells after COVID-19. The repertoire was sequenced with immunoSEQ multiplex PCR; TCRdb's copy has only in-frame clones and lacks some. The sample has roughly 73,000 clones, around 70% seen once. Sequencing in the ViraFEST assay came after antigen-specific CD4+ T cells had been expanded with viral peptide pools, which were used to stimulate PBMC. Culturing for 10 to 11 days preceded CD4+ T cell isolation. The individual was infected with SARS-CoV-2 between March and December 2020, as confirmed by PCR. For these receptors, no antigen is known. The sequences come from CD4+ T cells from PBMCs cultured with HIV peptides, collected before COVID-19 vaccination. Subset specified: HIV-1 Nef peptide pool negative control/reference culture. The receptors originated from a human donor who had a prior SARS-CoV-2 infection.

This rearrangement joins TRBV3-1 (or the pseudogene TRBV3-2) to TRBJ1-3; D remains ambiguous. CDR1 and CDR2 (germline): LGHDT, YNNKEL (reference sequence). CDR3 length: 14 residues. V was pared by 3 bases and J by 10 bases, with 16 bases between. CDR3 DNA sequence: TGTGCCAGCAGCCAGCCCGACCGAGAACAAACCATATATTTT. This encodes CASSQPDREQTIYF.

The chain has TRBV2 and TRBJ2-7; 7 positions match TRBD1. CDR1 SNHLY and CDR2 FYNNEI come from the germline V gene. The CDR3 has 12 amino acids. The V gene end was trimmed by 6 bases and the J gene end by 10 bases; junction bases not matched to a gene: 9. CDR3 protein: CASSLDRVEQYF. Here the CDR3 DNA reads TGTGCCAGCAGCTTAGACAGGGTCGAACAGTACTTC.

The genes are TRBV9 and TRBJ2-1, with D possibly being TRBD2 (6 bases). CDR3 length equals 14 residues. Germline assignment: CDR1 SGDLS and CDR2 YYNGEE. With 4 bases removed from V and 0 bases from J, the gap between germline ends came to 8 bases. Written as DNA, the CDR3 is TGTGCCAGCAGCCGGGAGAGCTCCTACAATGAGCAGTTCTTC. Amino acids: CASSRESSYNEQFF. Supplemented by reference TRBV9 and TRBJ2-1, the full variable domain reads DSGVTQTPKHLITATGQRVTLRCSPRSGDLSVYWYQQSLDQGLQFLIQYYNGEERAKGNILERFSAQQFPDLHSELNLSSLELGDSALYFCASSRESSYNEQFFGPGTRLTVL.

CDR3 residues: CASSQDLRGAGQPQHF. The DNA for the CDR3 is TGCGCCAGCAGCCAAGATCTCAGGGGCGCTGGACAGCCCCAGCATTTT. The chain is built from TRBV4-1 and TRBJ1-5, with D maybe TRBD1 (6 bases). The CDR3 covers 16 residues. CDR1 MGHRA and CDR2 YSYEKL come from the germline V gene. V gave up 0 bases and J gave up 7 bases, with 16 bases separating them.

This clone was found once. V gene TRBV5-1 combines with J gene TRBJ2-3; no reliable D call. The CDR3 totals 15 residues. Germline CDR1 SGHRS, CDR2 YFSETQ. V lost 2 bases to trimming and J lost 6 bases, with 16 bases between them. The DNA of the CDR3 is TGCGCCAGCAGCTTTTGGTCGGGCCCCACCGATACGCAGTATTTT. Its translation: CASSFWSGPTDTQYF.

The chain employs TRBV11-3 and TRBJ2-1, with 11 bases lining up with TRBD2. The germline CDR1 and CDR2 sequences are SGHNT and YENEEA. The V segment lost 4 bases and the J segment 4 bases; nucleotides outside the gene matches: 6. The CDR3 spans 16 residues. The chain's CDR3 is CASSSGTSGGYNEQFF. Written as DNA, the CDR3 is TGTGCCAGCAGCTCCGGGACTAGCGGAGGTTACAATGAGCAGTTCTTC.

The CDR3 sequence: CASSDSPGTPNEQFF. The CDR3 DNA follows: TGTGCCAGCAGTGACTCCCCCGGGACCCCTAATGAGCAGTTCTTC. This chain links TRBV6-4 with TRBJ2-1; the D gene could be TRBD1 or TRBD2 (5 bases each). V lost 0 bases and J 7 bases, leaving 13 bases between the germline ends. Germline loops: CDR1 MRHNA, CDR2 SNTAGT. The CDR3 is 15 residues long.

The chain recombines TRBV18 with TRBJ1-3; TRBD1 might be the D (5 bases). V was shortened by 6 bases and J by 0 bases, with 12 bases between the two germline ends. The CDR3 runs to 15 residues. The germline V gene has CDR1 KGHSH and CDR2 LQKENI. CDR3 region: CASSQYQGSGNTIYF. The CDR3 DNA is TGTGCCAGCTCGCAATACCAGGGCTCTGGAAACACCATATATTTT. The variable domain in full, completed from reference TRBV18 and TRBJ1-3, reads NAGVMQNPRHLVRRRGQEARLRCSPMKGHSHVYWYRQLPEEGLKFMVYLQKENIIDESGMPKERFSAEFPKEGPSILRIQQVVRGDSAAYFCASSQYQGSGNTIYFGEGSWLTVV.

The chain employs TRBV10-1 and TRBJ2-7; TRBD1 matches 10 bases. Per germline, CDR1 WNHNN and CDR2 SYGVQD (reference sequence). With 7 bases clipped from V and 6 bases from J, the junction kept 9 bases outside the gene matches. This CDR3 is built from 14 residues. The CDR3 region has the DNA TGCGCCAGCACAATGAGGACAGGGGGTGGCGAGCAGTACTTC. It translates to CASTMRTGGGEQYF.

The chain joins TRBV7-8 to TRBJ2-1; 7 bases fit TRBD2. Trimming cost V 1 base and J 4 bases; bases outside gene matches: 4. This CDR3 region has 15 residues. Germline CDR1 and CDR2: SGHVS and FQNEAQ. Here the CDR3 reads CASSLVGGVYNEQFF. As DNA, the CDR3 is TGTGCCAGCAGCTTAGTGGGGGGGGTATACAATGAGCAGTTCTTC. Using reference TRBV7-8 and TRBJ2-1 for the parts outside the CDR3, the full variable domain is GAGVSQSPRYKVAKRGQDVALRCDPISGHVSLFWYQQALGQGPEFLTYFQNEAQLDKSGLPSDRFFAERPEGSVSTLKIQRTQQEDSAVYLCASSLVGGVYNEQFFGPGTRLTVL.

The chain is built from TRBV3-1 (or the pseudogene TRBV3-2) and TRBJ2-7, with 10 bases that match TRBD1. Germline V lookup: CDR1 LGHDT, CDR2 YNNKEL (reference sequence). The V gene end was trimmed by 4 bases and the J gene end by 3 bases; junction bases not matched to a gene: 6. The CDR3 has 15 residues. In nucleotides, the CDR3 is TGTGCCAGCAGCCCACCCGGGACAGGGGTCTACGAGCAGTACTTC. This codes for CASSPPGTGVYEQYF.

The rearrangement uses TRBV10-3 and TRBJ2-1; 12 nucleotides match TRBD2. CDR3 length equals 18 residues. Germline CDR1 is ENHRY and CDR2 is SYGVKD. The ends lost 2 bases at V and 2 bases at J; junction bases unmatched: 7. The DNA for the CDR3 is TGTGCCATCAGTGAGCCCCCGGGACTAGCGGGTCCCTACAATGAGCAGTTCTTC. Amino acids: CAISEPPGLAGPYNEQFF.

The chain uses TRBV2 and TRBJ2-1, with 7 bases identical to TRBD1. V dropped 6 bases and J dropped 9; count of bases not matched to a gene: 5. The CDR3 length is 12 residues. Germline-derived CDR1 and CDR2 are SNHLY and FYNNEI. The CDR3 nucleotides read TGTGCCAGCAGAGACAGGGTAGGTGAGCAGTTCTTC. Translation: CASRDRVGEQFF.

This rearrangement joins TRBV5-1 to TRBJ2-3, with D possibly matching TRBD1 (6 bases). V lost 2 bases to trimming and J lost 3 bases, with 13 bases between them. In germline, CDR1 is SGHRS, CDR2 YFSETQ. This CDR3 contains 15 residues. The CDR3 is CASSLQGSATDTQYF. The CDR3 region has the DNA TGCGCCAGCAGCTTACAGGGTTCAGCTACAGATACGCAGTATTTT. The full variable domain, in which reference TRBV5-1 and TRBJ2-3 provide the parts outside the CDR3, is KAGVTQTPRYLIKTRGQQVTLSCSPISGHRSVSWYQQTPGQGLQFLFEYFSETQRNKGNFPGRFSGRQFSNSRSEMNVSTLELGDSALYLCASSLQGSATDTQYFGPGTRLTVL.

In this sample, this clone turned up once. The chain joins TRBV9 to TRBJ2-3; possibly TRBD1 or TRBD2 for D (5 bases each). This CDR3 contains 14 residues. V was cut by 0 bases and J by 4 bases, with 9 bases left in between. CDR1 and CDR2 (germline): SGDLS, YYNGEE. The CDR3 nucleotides read TGTGCCAGCAGCGTAGCCCCGGGACCAGATACGCAGTATTTT. It encodes CASSVAPGPDTQYF.

The gene calls are TRBV6-5 and TRBJ1-2; D is uncertain. Germline CDR1 and CDR2: MNHEY and SVGAGI. Trimming pared 6 bases from V and 0 bases from J, leaving 11 bases between. The CDR3 runs 14 residues. The CDR3 spells CASSPPGTNYGYTF. Here the CDR3 DNA reads TGTGCCAGCAGCCCCCCCGGGACTAACTATGGCTACACCTTC.

This clone has a handful of counts. The rearrangement joins TRBV2 to TRBJ2-2; perhaps TRBD2 as D (6 bases). The CDR3 loop spans 14 amino acids. Germline V gene sequence: CDR1 SNHLY, CDR2 FYNNEI. V lost 8 bases and J 0 bases, leaving 10 bases between the germline ends. The CDR3 DNA is TGTGCCAGCGTCGGGGGAGCGAACACCGGGGAGCTGTTTTTT. Translation: CASVGGANTGELFF.

The chain links TRBV6-4 to TRBJ2-3; the match to TRBD2 covers 7 bases. Germline loops: CDR1 MRHNA, CDR2 SNTAGT. Losses at the gene ends were 8 bases for V and 12 bases for J; bases not matched to a gene: 8. This CDR3 has 11 residues. CDR3 nucleotides: TGTGCCAGCGCAGCCGGGACTACCCAGTATTTT. It codes for CASAAGTTQYF.

The chain uses TRBV7-3 and TRBJ2-1; perhaps TRBD2 as D (6 bases). CDR3 length equals 18 residues. CDR1 is SGHTA and CDR2 is FQGTGA in the germline V gene. Trimming left V 2 bases short and J 3 bases short, with 20 bases between. The DNA of the CDR3 is TGTGCCAGCAGCTTACTCTTTACCGGGACTCTAAACTACAATGAGCAGTTCTTC. It codes for CASSLLFTGTLNYNEQFF. Full variable domain (remainder filled in from reference TRBV7-3 and TRBJ2-1): GAGVSQTPSNKVTEKGKYVELRCDPISGHTALYWYRQSLGQGPEFLIYFQGTGAADDSGLPNDRFFAVRPEGSVSTLKIQRTERGDSAVYLCASSLLFTGTLNYNEQFFGPGTRLTVL.